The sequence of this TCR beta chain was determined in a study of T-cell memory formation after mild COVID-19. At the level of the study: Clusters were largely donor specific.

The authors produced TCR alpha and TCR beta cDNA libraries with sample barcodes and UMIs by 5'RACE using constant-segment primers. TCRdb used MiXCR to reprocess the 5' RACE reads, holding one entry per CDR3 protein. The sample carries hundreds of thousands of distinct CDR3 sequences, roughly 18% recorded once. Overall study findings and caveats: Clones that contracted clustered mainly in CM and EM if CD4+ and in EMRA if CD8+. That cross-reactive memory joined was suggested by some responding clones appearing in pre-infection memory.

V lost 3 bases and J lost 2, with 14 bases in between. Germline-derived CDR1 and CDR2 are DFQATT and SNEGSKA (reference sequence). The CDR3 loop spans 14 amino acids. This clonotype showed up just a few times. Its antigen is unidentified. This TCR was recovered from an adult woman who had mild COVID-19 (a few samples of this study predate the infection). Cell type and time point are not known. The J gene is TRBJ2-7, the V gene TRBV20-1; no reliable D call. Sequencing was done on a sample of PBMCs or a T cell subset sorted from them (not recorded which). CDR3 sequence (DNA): TGCAGTGCTAGGGACGGCCCTATGGCCTACGAGCAGTACTTC. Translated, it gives CSARDGPMAYEQYF.